This T cell receptor (beta chain) stems from a study of CD8+CD57+ T cells in acquired aplastic anemia (dated by TCRdb to 2017 to 2018). General notes on the study: Extracted DNA from sorted CD4+ and CD8+ cells averaged around 3.5 ug, ranging from about 0.17 to 30 ug. A CD8+CD57+ expansion meant a frequency higher than the mean frequency seen in healthy subjects. Broader findings and caveats from the paper: Patients and healthy controls showed no significant difference in CD8+ Simpson's diversity (P=0.060). Although twenty-nine CD8+ CDR3 sequences were shared by patients and controls, these sequences appeared highly expressed in patients and within the immunodominant clones of patients.

TCR beta VDJ combination and CDR3 sequence profiling used genomic DNA as the template. An Illumina HiSeq 2000 was the platform used for TCR repertoire sequencing. The paper's processing steps were these. TRBV/TRBJ rearrangement plots, CDR3 size and DJ length profiles, and Simpson's diversity index were used to assess repertoires. Whichever DNA sequence was most abundant in the deep sequencing data was defined as the immunodominant clone. CDR3 amino acid sequences were checked for sharing between subjects and were compared against published repertoires and the VDJdb database. TCRdb trimmed public reads at Q25 via fastp, called clones via MiXCR and kept in-frame beta chains. When rows share a CDR3 protein, they turn into one entry using the most common DNA and genes. The authors' filters were not applied to this entry. This sample gives 160,000 or so distinct CDR3 sequences in total; around 50% of them show up just once. Together, the top ten hold around 1% of the sample.

The patients picked for sequencing were ones in whom flow cytometry had shown an expansion of CD8+CD57+ cells. All patients had severe acquired aplastic anemia diagnosed by International Study of Aplastic Anemia and Agranulocytosis and Camitta criteria. No therapy had been received by the patients at the time of blood sampling. TCR repertoires of sorted CD4+ and CD8+ blood T cells from severe aplastic anemia patients and healthy subjects were deep-sequenced in the study. Patients were enrolled under clinicaltrials.gov protocols 00001620, 01623167, 00001397, 00071045, 00081523 and 00961064 in the USA. Ficoll-Paque density gradient centrifugation was used to isolate peripheral blood mononuclear cells. Before DNA extraction, CD4+ and CD8+ T cells were sorted by FACS or by magnetic beads. Trimming costs V 1 base and J 8 bases, and their ends lie 21 bases apart. CDR1 is given as LGHDT and CDR2 as YNNKEL, both from the germline V gene (reference sequence). The CDR3 goes from the cysteine to the phenylalanine over 17 residues. CDR3 DNA only is kept here, 51 bases in frame from base 1.

In its sample, this clonotype was seen a few times. No cognate antigen has been identified for it. No qualities accompany the bases; no much larger clone lies one base away. Sequencing was done on a sample of sorted CD4+, CD8+, or CD8+CD57+ T cells (not recorded which) from PBMCs. The sequence is built from TRBV3-1 and TRBJ1-3; the D region possibly corresponds to TRBD1 (5 bases align). The source is a human donor with aplastic anemia. The sequence in DNA is TGTGCCAGCAGCCAAGTAGGGGAGGGTGCGTTTAGCTACACCATATATTTT. Translated, this gives CASSQVGEGAFSYTIYF. With all but the CDR3 taken from the reference TRBV3-1 and TRBJ1-3 genes, the full variable domain is: DTAVSQTPKYLVTQMGNDKSIKCEQNLGHDTMYWYKQDSKKFLKIMFSYNNKELIINETVPNRFSPKSPDKAHLNLHINSLELGDSAVYFCASSQVGEGAFSYTIYFGEGSWLTVV.